The clone carrying this TCR beta chain was recorded at least ten times. These data originate in a study of T cells in Graves' hyperthyroidism and ophthalmopathy. RNA transcripts served as the template for amplifying TCR beta CDR3 regions. Initially, a first-round RT-PCR of the TCR CDR3 employed the HTBI primer set. TCRdb passed the multiplex PCR reads through MiXCR, listing each CDR3 protein once. The profile shows 600,000 to 900,000 distinct CDR3 sequences, 16% of them singletons. The CDR3 totals 15 residues. V dropped 5 bases and J dropped 2 bases, with 14 bases sitting between them. Germline assignment: CDR1 MNHNS and CDR2 SASEGT.

V and J are TRBV6-1 and TRBJ2-3; D may be TRBD2 (6 bases). This sequence was found in a man in his late teens or twenties with Graves' hyperthyroidism. Input material: blood. The CDR3 sequence: CASSLTGLSTDTQYF. The CDR3 DNA follows: TGTGCCAGCAGTCTTACGGGACTTTCCACAGATACGCAGTATTTT.